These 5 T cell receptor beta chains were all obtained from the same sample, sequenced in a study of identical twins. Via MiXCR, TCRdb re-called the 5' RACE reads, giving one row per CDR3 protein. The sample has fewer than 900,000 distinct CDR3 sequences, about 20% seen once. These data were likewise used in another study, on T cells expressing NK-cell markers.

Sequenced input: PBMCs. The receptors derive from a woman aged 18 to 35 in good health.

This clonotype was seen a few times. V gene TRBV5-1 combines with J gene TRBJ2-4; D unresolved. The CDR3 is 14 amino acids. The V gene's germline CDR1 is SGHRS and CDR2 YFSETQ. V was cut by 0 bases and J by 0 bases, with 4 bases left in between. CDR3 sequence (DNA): TGCGCCAGCAGCTTGGACATAGCCAAAAACATTCAGTACTTC. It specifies CASSLDIAKNIQYF.

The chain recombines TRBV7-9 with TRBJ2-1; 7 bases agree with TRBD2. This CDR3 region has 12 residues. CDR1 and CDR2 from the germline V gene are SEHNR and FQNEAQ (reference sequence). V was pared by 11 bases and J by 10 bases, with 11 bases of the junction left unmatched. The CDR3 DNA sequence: TGTGCCTCCCTAGCGGTTTGGGGCGAGCAGTTCTTC. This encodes CASLAVWGEQFF.

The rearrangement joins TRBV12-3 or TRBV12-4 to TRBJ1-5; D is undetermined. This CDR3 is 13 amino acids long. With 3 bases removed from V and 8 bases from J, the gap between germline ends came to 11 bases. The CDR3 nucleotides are TGTGCCAGCAGTTTCGATCCGGGGAAGCCCCAGCATTTT. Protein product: CASSFDPGKPQHF.

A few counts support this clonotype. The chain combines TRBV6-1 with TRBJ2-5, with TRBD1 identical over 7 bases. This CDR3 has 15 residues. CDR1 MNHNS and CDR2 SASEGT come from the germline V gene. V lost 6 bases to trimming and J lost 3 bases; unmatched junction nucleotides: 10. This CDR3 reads CASSRAGTAKETQYF. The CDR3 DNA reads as TGTGCCAGCAGCCGCGCCGGGACAGCAAAAGAGACCCAGTACTTC.

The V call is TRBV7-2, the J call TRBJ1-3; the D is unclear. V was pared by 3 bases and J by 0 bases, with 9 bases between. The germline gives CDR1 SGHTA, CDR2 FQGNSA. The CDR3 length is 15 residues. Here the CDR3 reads CASSFGSSSGNTIYF. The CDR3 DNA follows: TGTGCCAGCAGCTTCGGATCCAGCTCTGGAAACACCATATATTTT.